The rows below give T cell receptor beta chains drawn from one sample of a study of blood T cell repertoires in COVID-19. Some clones are missing from TCRdb's copy, which holds only in-frame ones; the method was immunoSEQ multiplex PCR. The sample has 250,000 to 300,000 clones, roughly 91% seen once. Sequences were obtained from PBMCs or T cells enriched from blood (not recorded which). These receptors all come from a woman in her fifties or sixties who had been exposed to COVID-19. The CDR3 runs from the conserved cysteine through the conserved F or W. A D gene is named only where the DNA matches it firmly. Only part of the rows carry a size: once, few, many, or a class if the clone is expanded.

j_call clone_size d_call v_call cdr3_aa cdr3_nt
TRBJ1-1 . . TRBV9 CASSVIPGAEAFF TGTGCCAGCAGCGTAATACCAGGGGCGGAAGCTTTCTTT
TRBJ2-7 . . TRBV27 CASSLGGVGYEQYF TGTGCCAGCAGTTTGGGGGGTGTCGGGTACGAGCAGTACTTC
TRBJ2-2 . . TRBV2 CASSDRRTGELFF TGTGCCAGCAGTGACAGGCGCACCGGGGAGCTGTTTTTT
TRBJ1-1 . TRBD1 TRBV28 CASSLWSLDRVNTEAFF TGTGCCAGCAGTTTATGGAGTCTCGACAGGGTGAACACTGAAGCTTTCTTT
TRBJ1-4 few TRBD1 TRBV4-1 CASSRYRGSNEKLFF TGCGCCAGCAGCCGCTACAGGGGGTCTAATGAAAAACTGTTTTTT
TRBJ2-1 . . TRBV5-4 CASSSQEASEQFF TGTGCCAGCAGCTCCCAGGAGGCGTCGGAGCAGTTCTTC
TRBJ2-2 few TRBD2 TRBV19 CASSSPGLAGEKNTGELFF TGTGCCAGTAGTAGCCCGGGACTAGCGGGGGAGAAGAACACCGGGGAGCTGTTTTTT
TRBJ2-2 . . TRBV3-1/TRBV3-2 CASSQGGSNTGELFF TGTGCCAGCAGCCAAGGCGGGTCGAACACCGGGGAGCTGTTTTTT
TRBJ2-5 . . TRBV9 CASSVGTVREETQYF TGTGCCAGCAGCGTAGGAACGGTTCGTGAGGAGACCCAGTACTTC
TRBJ2-5 once TRBD1 TRBV5-1 CASSLVVGTGRETQYF TGCGCCAGCAGCTTGGTGGTGGGGACAGGGCGAGAGACCCAGTACTTC
TRBJ2-5 . TRBD2 TRBV6-5 CASSYGVQRGQETQYF TGTGCCAGCAGTTACGGGGTCCAGCGGGGTCAAGAGACCCAGTACTTC
TRBJ1-1 . . TRBV3-1/TRBV3-2 CASSQDFWASPEAFF TGTGCCAGCAGCCAAGATTTTTGGGCATCCCCTGAAGCTTTCTTT
TRBJ2-5 . TRBD1 TRBV11-1 CASTYRTGTGQETQYF TGTGCCAGCACCTACCGAACCGGGACAGGGCAAGAGACCCAGTACTTC
TRBJ1-4 . TRBD1 TRBV5-4 CASSLGGQGEEKLFF TGTGCCAGCAGCTTGGGGGGACAGGGGGAAGAAAAACTGTTTTTT
TRBJ1-1 . . TRBV13 CASSQGLLAFF TGTGCCAGCAGCCAGGGACTTCTGGCTTTCTTT
TRBJ1-1 . . TRBV9 CASNSGGATEAFF TGTGCCAGCAACAGTGGAGGGGCCACTGAAGCTTTCTTT
TRBJ2-1 . TRBD1 TRBV28 CASRGSSYNEQFF TGTGCCTCCAGGGGGAGCTCCTACAATGAGCAGTTCTTC
TRBJ2-1 once TRBD2 TRBV3-1/TRBV3-2 CASSQEKLAGRNEQFF TGTGCCAGCAGCCAAGAGAAGCTAGCGGGGCGAAATGAGCAGTTCTTC
TRBJ1-2 . TRBD1 TRBV27 CASSLGDRAHGYTF TGTGCCAGCAGTTTGGGGGACAGGGCCCATGGCTACACCTTC
TRBJ1-3 . . TRBV5-5 CASSLSGSGNTIYF TGTGCCAGCAGCTTGTCCGGCTCTGGAAACACCATATATTTT
TRBJ2-1 once . TRBV6-1 CASSEWPVSYNEQFF TGTGCCAGCAGTGAATGGCCAGTGTCCTACAATGAGCAGTTCTTC
TRBJ1-2 once . TRBV2 CASGRNYGYTF TGTGCCAGCGGCAGAAACTATGGCTACACCTTC
TRBJ2-4 few TRBD1 TRBV6-1 CASSEAPVTGGVQYF TGTGCCAGCAGTGAAGCGCCGGTGACAGGGGGCGTTCAGTACTTC
TRBJ2-2 once TRBD2 TRBV7-7 CASSSERLAGGPGELFF TGTGCTAGCAGCTCCGAACGCTTAGCGGGGGGCCCCGGGGAGCTGTTTTTT
TRBJ2-5 . TRBD2 TRBV3-1/TRBV3-2 CASSQTSGGETQYF TGTGCCAGCAGCCAGACTAGCGGGGGAGAGACCCAGTACTTC
TRBJ2-3 . TRBD2 TRBV18 CASSTSSGASTDTQYF TGTGCCAGCTCAACCTCTAGCGGGGCGAGCACAGATACGCAGTATTTT